This T cell receptor (beta chain) comes out of a study of T cell responses to AZD1222 COVID-19 vaccine. As for this clone: Its antigen is not identified.

Whole-study results and caveats: Reports say nearly half of spike-specific TCRs go after unmutated variant regions. Donors skewed white British and female; clonal diversity was possibly underestimated. Spike-specific TCR breadth and depth went up after people got two AZD1222 doses.

CDR3 length: 13 residues. Losses at the gene ends were 3 bases for V and 4 bases for J; bases not matched to a gene: 4. Per germline, CDR1 SGHNT and CDR2 YYREEE (reference sequence). Data came from immunoSEQ multiplex PCR; TCRdb stores just in-frame clones and leaves some out. Among 170,000 or so clones listed, around 90% were seen once. Material: peripheral blood, obtained on day 0 of AZD1222 vaccination. The clonotype was recovered from an adult in good health. The chain couples TRBV5-4 to TRBJ2-7; 7 nucleotides align to TRBD2. CDR3 loop: CASSSGLGYEQYF. The CDR3 nucleotides read TGTGCCAGCAGCTCCGGACTAGGTTACGAGCAGTACTTC.